This T cell receptor beta chain appears in the sequencing data of a study of blood T cell repertoires in COVID-19. On the study more broadly: Samples representing acute and convalescent COVID-19 were sourced from the United States, Italy and Spain. The cDNA or gDNA used as material had been derived from T cells, B-cell-depleted T cells, or PBMCs.

This CDR3 is built from 14 residues. Trimming removed 0 bases from V and 7 bases from J, with 10 bases in between. From germline, CDR1 is SEHNR and CDR2 FQNEAQ (reference sequence). Authors' data handling: By means of reference gene primer amplification, nucleated cell counts were estimated. Assay: immunoSEQ multiplex PCR; the TCRdb copy retains only in-frame clones and omits some. That table furnishes V, J and clone size, whereas the DNA furnished D and trimming. The table lists 250,000 or so clones, over 65% of them singletons. Material for sequencing was peripheral blood. This clonotype originated in a woman older than 75 with acute or convalescent COVID-19. The chain joins TRBV7-9 to TRBJ2-1, with TRBD2 as a possible D gene (5 bases). This chain's CDR3 is CASSLALEANEQFF. Written as DNA, the CDR3 is TGTGCCAGCAGCTTAGCGTTGGAGGCGAATGAGCAGTTCTTC.